The clone carrying this T cell receptor beta chain was detected many times. Its cognate antigen is unknown. Time point indicated: sample taken at primary tumor resection. In each case, whole RNA from tumor, nontumor lung or frozen PBMC was sequenced unsorted. The data derive from a study of spatial heterogeneity in lung cancer. Whole-study findings and limits: Relative to follow-up, resection was when ubiquitous expanded tumor TCRs appeared more in blood.

Looked up from germline, CDR1 is SGHTA and CDR2 is FQGNSA. The V end was cut by 5 bases, the J end by 4 bases, with 10 bases between. The CDR3 has 13 residues. TCRdb processed the 5' RACE reads anew with MiXCR; each CDR3 protein has one entry. The table lists more than 30,000 distinct CDR3 sequences, 5.8% of them singletons. V is TRBV7-2 and J is TRBJ2-3, with no clear D. The source is a male donor with early-stage non-small cell lung cancer. This specimen was PBMCs, taken at surgery. CDR3 sequence: CASSAAMADTQYF. DNA of the CDR3: TGTGCCAGCAGCGCCGCAATGGCAGATACGCAGTATTTT.